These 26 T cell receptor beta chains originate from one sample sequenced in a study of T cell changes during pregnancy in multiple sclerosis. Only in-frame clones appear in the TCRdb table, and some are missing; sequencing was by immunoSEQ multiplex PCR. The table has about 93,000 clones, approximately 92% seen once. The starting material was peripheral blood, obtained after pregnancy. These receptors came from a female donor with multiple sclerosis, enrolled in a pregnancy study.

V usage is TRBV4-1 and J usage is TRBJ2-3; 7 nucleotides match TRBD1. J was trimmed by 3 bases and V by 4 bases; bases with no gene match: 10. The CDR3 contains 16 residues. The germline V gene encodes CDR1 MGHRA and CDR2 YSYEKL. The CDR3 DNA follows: TGCGCCAGCAGCCCGATAGGACAGGCGGCAACAGATACGCAGTATTTT. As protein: CASSPIGQAATDTQYF.

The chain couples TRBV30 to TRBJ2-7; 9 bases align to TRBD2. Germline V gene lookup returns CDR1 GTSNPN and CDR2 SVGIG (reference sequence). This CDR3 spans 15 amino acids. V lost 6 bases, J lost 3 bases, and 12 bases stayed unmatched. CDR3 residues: CACPTSAGGLYEQYF. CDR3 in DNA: TGTGCCTGTCCAACTTCAGCGGGAGGCCTCTACGAGCAGTACTTC.

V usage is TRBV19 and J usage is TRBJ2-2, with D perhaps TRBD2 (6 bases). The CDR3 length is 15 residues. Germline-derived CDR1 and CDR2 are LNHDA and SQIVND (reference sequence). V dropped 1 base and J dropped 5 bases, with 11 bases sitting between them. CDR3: CASSIAGGWTGELFF. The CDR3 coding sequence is TGTGCCAGTAGTATAGCCGGAGGGTGGACCGGGGAGCTGTTTTTT.

The CDR3 is CASSPAGGSQETQYF. The CDR3 nucleotides read TGTGCCAGCAGCCCGGCCGGGGGGAGTCAAGAGACCCAGTACTTC. The chain carries TRBV5-6 and TRBJ2-5, with 7 bases lining up with TRBD2. CDR3 size: 15 residues. The V segment lost 4 bases and the J segment 2 bases; nucleotides outside the gene matches: 8. Germline CDR1 is SGHDT and CDR2 is YYEEEE. The variable domain in full, with the rest retrieved from reference TRBV5-6 and TRBJ2-5, is DAGVTQSPTHLIKTRGQQVTLRCSPKSGHDTVSWYQQALGQGPQFIFQYYEEEERQRGNFPDRFSGHQFPNYSSELNVNALLLGDSALYLCASSPAGGSQETQYFGPGTRLLVL.

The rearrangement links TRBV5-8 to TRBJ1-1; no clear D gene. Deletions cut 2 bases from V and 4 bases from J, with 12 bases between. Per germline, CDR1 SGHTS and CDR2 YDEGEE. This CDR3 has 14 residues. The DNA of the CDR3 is TGTGCCAGCAGCTTAAGGCGGAGCTTCACTGAAGCTTTCTTT. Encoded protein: CASSLRRSFTEAFF.

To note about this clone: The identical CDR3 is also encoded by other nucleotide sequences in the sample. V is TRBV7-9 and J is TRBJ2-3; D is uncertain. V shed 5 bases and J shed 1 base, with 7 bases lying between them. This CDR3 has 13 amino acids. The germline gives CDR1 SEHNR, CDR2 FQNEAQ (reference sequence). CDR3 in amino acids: CASSLEGTDTQYF. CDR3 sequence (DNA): TGTGCCAGCAGCCTCGAGGGCACAGATACGCAGTATTTT. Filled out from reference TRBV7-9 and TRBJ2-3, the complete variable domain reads DTGVSQNPRHKITKRGQNVTFRCDPISEHNRLYWYRQTLGQGPEFLTYFQNEAQLEKSRLLSDRFSAERPKGSFSTLEIQRTEQGDSAMYLCASSLEGTDTQYFGPGTRLTVL.

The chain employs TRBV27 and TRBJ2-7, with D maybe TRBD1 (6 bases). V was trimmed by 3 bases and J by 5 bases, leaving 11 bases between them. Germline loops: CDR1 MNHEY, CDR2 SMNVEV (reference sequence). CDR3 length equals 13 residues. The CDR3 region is CASSFTYRDEQYF. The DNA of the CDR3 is TGTGCCAGCAGTTTCACTTACAGGGACGAGCAGTACTTC.

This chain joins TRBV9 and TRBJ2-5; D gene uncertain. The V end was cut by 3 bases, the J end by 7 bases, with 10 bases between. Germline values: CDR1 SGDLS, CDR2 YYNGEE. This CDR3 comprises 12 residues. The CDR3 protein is CASSAPLGTQYF. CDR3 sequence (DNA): TGTGCCAGCAGCGCCCCCCTCGGGACCCAGTACTTC.

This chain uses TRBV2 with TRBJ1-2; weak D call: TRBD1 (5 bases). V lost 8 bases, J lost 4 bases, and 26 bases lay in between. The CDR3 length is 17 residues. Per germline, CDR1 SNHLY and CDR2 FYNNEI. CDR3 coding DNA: TGTGCCAGCTCCACTCTTGACTCGCTTCTTAGGGGCTATGGCTACACCTTC. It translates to CASSTLDSLLRGYGYTF.

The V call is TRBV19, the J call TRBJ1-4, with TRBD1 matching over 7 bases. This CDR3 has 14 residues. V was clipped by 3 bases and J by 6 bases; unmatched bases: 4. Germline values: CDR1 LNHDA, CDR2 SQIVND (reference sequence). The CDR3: CASSMSGGDEKLFF. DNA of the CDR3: TGTGCCAGTAGTATGTCAGGGGGAGATGAAAAACTGTTTTTT.

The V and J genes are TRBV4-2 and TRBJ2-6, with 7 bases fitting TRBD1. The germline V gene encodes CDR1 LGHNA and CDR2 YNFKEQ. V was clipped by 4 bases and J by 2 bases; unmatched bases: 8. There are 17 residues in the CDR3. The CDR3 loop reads CASSLDRVAAGANVLTF. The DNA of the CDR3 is TGTGCCAGCAGCCTCGACAGGGTGGCGGCTGGGGCCAACGTCCTGACTTTC.

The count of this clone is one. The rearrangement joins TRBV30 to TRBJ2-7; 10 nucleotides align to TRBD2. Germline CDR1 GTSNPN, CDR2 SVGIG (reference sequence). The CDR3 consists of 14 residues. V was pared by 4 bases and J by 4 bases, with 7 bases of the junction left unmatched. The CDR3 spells CAWKEREGQYEQYF. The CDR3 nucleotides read TGTGCCTGGAAGGAGCGGGAGGGCCAGTACGAGCAGTACTTC.

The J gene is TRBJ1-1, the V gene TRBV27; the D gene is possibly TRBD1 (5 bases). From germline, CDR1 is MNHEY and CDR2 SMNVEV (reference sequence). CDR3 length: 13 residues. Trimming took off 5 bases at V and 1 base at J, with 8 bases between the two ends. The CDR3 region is CASSTTGNTEAFF. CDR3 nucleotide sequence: TGTGCCAGCAGTACTACAGGGAACACTGAAGCTTTCTTT.

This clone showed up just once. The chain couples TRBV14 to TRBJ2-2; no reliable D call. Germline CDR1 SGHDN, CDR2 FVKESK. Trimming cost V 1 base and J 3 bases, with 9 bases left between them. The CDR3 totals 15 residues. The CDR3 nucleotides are TGTGCCAGCAGCCAAGTAATATTGTACACCGGGGAGCTGTTTTTT. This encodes CASSQVILYTGELFF.

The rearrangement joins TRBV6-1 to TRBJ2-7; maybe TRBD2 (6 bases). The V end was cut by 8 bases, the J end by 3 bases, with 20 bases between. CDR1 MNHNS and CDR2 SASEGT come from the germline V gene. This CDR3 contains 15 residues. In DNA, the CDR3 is TGTGCCAGCGTAGTGGTCGGCTGGGGGGACTACGAGCAGTACTTC. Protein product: CASVVVGWGDYEQYF.

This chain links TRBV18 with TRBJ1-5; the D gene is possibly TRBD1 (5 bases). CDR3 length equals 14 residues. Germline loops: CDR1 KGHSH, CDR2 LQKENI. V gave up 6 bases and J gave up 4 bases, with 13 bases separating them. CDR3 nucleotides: TGTGCCAGCTCTCTTGGACAAACAAATCAGCCCCAGCATTTT. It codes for CASSLGQTNQPQHF.

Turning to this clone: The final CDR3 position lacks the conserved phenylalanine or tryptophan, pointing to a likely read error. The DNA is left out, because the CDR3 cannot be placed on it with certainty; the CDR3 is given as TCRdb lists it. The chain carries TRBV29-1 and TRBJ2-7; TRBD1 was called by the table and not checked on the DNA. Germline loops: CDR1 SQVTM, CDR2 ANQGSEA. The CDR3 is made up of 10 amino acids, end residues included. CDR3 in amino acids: CSVEGPPRLI.

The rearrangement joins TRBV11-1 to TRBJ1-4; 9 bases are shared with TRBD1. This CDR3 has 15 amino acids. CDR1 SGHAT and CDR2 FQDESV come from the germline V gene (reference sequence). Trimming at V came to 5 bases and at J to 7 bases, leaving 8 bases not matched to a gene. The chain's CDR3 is CASSLGTGTPEKLFF. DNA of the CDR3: TGTGCCAGCAGCCTCGGGACAGGGACACCTGAAAAACTGTTTTTT.

In nucleotides, the CDR3 is TGTGCCAGCTCACGGGCCGGGACTCTAGAAAAACTGTTTTTT. Translating it yields CASSRAGTLEKLFF. V gene TRBV18 combines with J gene TRBJ1-4; tentatively, D is TRBD1 (5 bases). With 4 bases removed from V and 8 bases from J, the gap between germline ends came to 14 bases. The germline V gene has CDR1 KGHSH and CDR2 LQKENI. The CDR3 runs to 14 residues.

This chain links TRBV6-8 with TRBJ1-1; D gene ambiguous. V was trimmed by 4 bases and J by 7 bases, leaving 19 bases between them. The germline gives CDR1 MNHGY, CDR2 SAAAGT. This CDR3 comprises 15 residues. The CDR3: CASSWSNFANFEAFF. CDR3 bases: TGTGCCAGCAGTTGGTCTAACTTCGCGAATTTTGAAGCTTTCTTT.

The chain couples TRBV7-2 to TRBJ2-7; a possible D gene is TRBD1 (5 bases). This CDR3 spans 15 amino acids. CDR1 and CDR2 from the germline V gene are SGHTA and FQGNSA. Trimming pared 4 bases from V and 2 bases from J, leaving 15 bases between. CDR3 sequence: CASSSRVTATYEQYF. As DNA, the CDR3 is TGTGCCAGCAGCTCTAGGGTGACAGCCACCTACGAGCAGTACTTC.

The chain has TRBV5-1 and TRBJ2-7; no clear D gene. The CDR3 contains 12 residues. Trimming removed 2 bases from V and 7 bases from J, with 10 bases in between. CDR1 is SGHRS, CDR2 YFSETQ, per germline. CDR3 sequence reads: CASSLTLEEQYF. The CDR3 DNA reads TGCGCCAGCAGCTTAACCCTGGAGGAGCAGTACTTC.

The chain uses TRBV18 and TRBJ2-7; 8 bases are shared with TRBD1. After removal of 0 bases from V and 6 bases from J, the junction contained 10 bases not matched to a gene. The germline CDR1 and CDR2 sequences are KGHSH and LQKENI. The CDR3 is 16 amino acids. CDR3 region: CASSPPSVGQGGEQYF. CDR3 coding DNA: TGTGCCAGCTCACCACCTAGCGTCGGACAGGGAGGCGAGCAGTACTTC.

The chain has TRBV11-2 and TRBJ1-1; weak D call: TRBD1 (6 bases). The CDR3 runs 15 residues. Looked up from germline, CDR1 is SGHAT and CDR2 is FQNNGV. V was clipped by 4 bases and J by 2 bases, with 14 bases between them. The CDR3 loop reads CASSSYQGSNTEAFF. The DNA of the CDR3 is TGTGCCAGCAGCTCATACCAGGGGTCTAACACTGAAGCTTTCTTT. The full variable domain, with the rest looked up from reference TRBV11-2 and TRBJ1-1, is EAGVAQSPRYKIIEKRQSVAFWCNPISGHATLYWYQQILGQGPKLLIQFQNNGVVDDSQLPKDRFSAERLKGVDSTLKIQPAKLEDSAVYLCASSSYQGSNTEAFFGQGTRLTVV.

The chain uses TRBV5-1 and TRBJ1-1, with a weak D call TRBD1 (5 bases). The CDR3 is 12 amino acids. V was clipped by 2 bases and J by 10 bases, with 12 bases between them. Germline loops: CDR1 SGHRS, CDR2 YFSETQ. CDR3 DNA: TGCGCCAGCAGCTTAGCAGGGTTAGGAGCTTTCTTT. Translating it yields CASSLAGLGAFF.

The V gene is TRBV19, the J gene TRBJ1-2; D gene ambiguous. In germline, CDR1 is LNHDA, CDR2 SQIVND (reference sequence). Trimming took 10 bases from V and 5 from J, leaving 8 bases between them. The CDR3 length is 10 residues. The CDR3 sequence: CATLYYGYTF. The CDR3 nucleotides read TGTGCCACCCTCTATTATGGCTACACCTTC.